A selection of T cell receptor beta chains follows, all from one sample in a study of chemoradiotherapy in HPV16-positive cancers. Data came from immunoSEQ multiplex PCR; TCRdb stores just in-frame clones and leaves some out. Of fewer than 15,000 clones listed, 55% to 65% are singletons. Collection took place from a patient who underwent chemoradiotherapy. These receptors were taken from a human donor with HPV-associated anogenital cancer. Each CDR3 is given with its conserved first and last residue. D genes are given only for firm matches. Where a row states a size, it is once, few, many or the class of an expanded clone; other rows omit it.

V gene	D gene	clone size	J gene	CDR3 DNA	CDR3 protein
TRBV10-3	-	-	TRBJ2-7	TGTGCCATCAGTGATATGGGATGGTACCACGAGCAGTACTTC	CAISDMGWYHEQYF
TRBV5-1	TRBD1	-	TRBJ1-2	TGCGCCAGCAGCGAAGGGACAGGCGCACGCTATGGCTACACCTTC	CASSEGTGARYGYTF
TRBV6-5	-	hyperexpanded	TRBJ2-2	TGTGCCAGCAGCCCTGGGGTAAATCAGGAGGAGCTGTTTTTT	CASSPGVNQEELFF
TRBV28	-	-	TRBJ1-2	TGTGCCAGCAGTTCATTAGGGGGAGGAGTTGCAACGTACTATGGCTACACCTTC	CASSSLGGGVATYYGYTF
TRBV5-1	TRBD2	-	TRBJ2-3	TGCGCCAGCAGCTCCGTTAGCGGGGGGGCAGATACGCAGTATTTT	CASSSVSGGADTQYF
TRBV10-1	-	-	TRBJ2-3	TGCGCCAGCAGTGAGTCCCAGGGCGCAGATACGCAGTATTTT	CASSESQGADTQYF
TRBV6-5	TRBD1	few	TRBJ1-2	TGTGCCAGCTATACAGGGGTGGCTGGCTACACCTTC	CASYTGVAGYTF
TRBV6-6	-	once	TRBJ1-2	TGTGCCAGCAGTTACGACAGTAACTATGGCTACACCTTC	CASSYDSNYGYTF
TRBV30	-	-	TRBJ1-6	TGTGCCTGGACTACAGGGCTACCACCCCTCCACTTT	CAWTTGLPPLHF
TRBV6-5	-	-	TRBJ1-6	TGTGCCAGCACCGCTTTTTTGGGTAATTCACCCCTCCACTTT	CASTAFLGNSPLHF
TRBV11-1	-	-	TRBJ1-6	TGTGCCAGCACCGACGGATTCGGAAATTCACCCCTCCACTTT	CASTDGFGNSPLHF
TRBV11-3	-	once	TRBJ2-2	TGTGCCAGCAGCCCCCGGCGAGGGCCCGGGGAGCTGTTTTTT	CASSPRRGPGELFF
TRBV28	TRBD2	-	TRBJ2-7	TGTGCCAGCAGTCTAGCGGGGGGGCACTCCTACGAGCAGTACTTC	CASSLAGGHSYEQYF
TRBV4-1	-	-	TRBJ2-3	TGCGCCAGCAGCCAAGTTCAGGGGCCAACAGATACGCAGTATTTT	CASSQVQGPTDTQYF
TRBV27	TRBD1	-	TRBJ1-4	TGTGCCAGCAGGGACAGGGTTGGAAAACTGTTTTTT	CASRDRVGKLFF
TRBV2	-	few	TRBJ1-1	TGTGCCAGCACTCAGGTTATCGCGGACACTGAAGCTTTCTTT	CASTQVIADTEAFF
TRBV6-5	TRBD1	-	TRBJ1-6	TGTGCCAGCTCCCCAGGGGGGTCACCCCTCCACTTT	CASSPGGSPLHF
TRBV5-1	-	-	TRBJ1-1	TGCGCCAGCAGCTTGGCCGGGGGAGGCACTGAAGCTTTCTTT	CASSLAGGGTEAFF
TRBV28	-	-	TRBJ1-2	TGTGCCAGCAGTTTCACTCCGGAGGGCTATGGCTACACCTTC	CASSFTPEGYGYTF
TRBV30	-	few	TRBJ1-2	TGTGCCTGGAGTGTGTACAGGGTTGGCTATGGCTACACCTTC	CAWSVYRVGYGYTF
TRBV6-5	-	-	TRBJ1-4	TGTGCCAGCAGTTCAGGACCGTCCCGCGAAAAACTGTTTTTT	CASSSGPSREKLFF
TRBV19	-	-	TRBJ1-2	TGTGCCAGTAGAGGTAATGGCTACACCTTC	CASRGNGYTF
TRBV15	-	-	TRBJ1-5	TGTGCCACCAGCAGAGTAATGGGTATTAATCAGCCCCAGCATTTT	CATSRVMGINQPQHF
TRBV5-1	TRBD1	few	TRBJ2-2	TGCGCCAGCAAGGGCCAGGGGGAAGACGGGGAGCTGTTTTTT	CASKGQGEDGELFF
TRBV7-2	TRBD1	few	TRBJ2-3	TGTGCCAGCAGCACACAACCCGGGACAGGGACAGATACGCAGTATTTT	CASSTQPGTGTDTQYF
TRBV7-2	-	few	TRBJ1-1	TGTGCCAGCTGCCAAGGGGTGACGAACACTGAAGCTTTCTTT	CASCQGVTNTEAFF
TRBV11-2	TRBD2	-	TRBJ2-5	TGTGCCAGCAGCTCCTGGACTAGCGGGGGACCTCAAGAGACCCAGTACTTC	CASSSWTSGGPQETQYF
TRBV30	-	-	TRBJ1-5	TGTGCCTGGAGTGTAGGGGGGAATCAGCCCCAGCATTTT	CAWSVGGNQPQHF
TRBV10-3	TRBD1	-	TRBJ1-6	TGTGCCATCAGTGAACTAAGTCAGGGGGTCCTAGCCTCACCCCTCCACTTT	CAISELSQGVLASPLHF
TRBV5-5	TRBD1	few	TRBJ1-5	TGTGCCAGCAGCTGGGACAGGGATCAGCCCCAGCATTTT	CASSWDRDQPQHF
TRBV7-2	-	-	TRBJ2-3	TGTGCCAGCAGCAGAACAGATACGCAGTATTTT	CASSRTDTQYF
TRBV28	-	-	TRBJ2-7	TGTGCCAGCATGTCAGGCGAGCAGTACTTC	CASMSGEQYF
TRBV7-6	-	-	TRBJ2-3	TGTGCCAGCACTTGGGGGGGGCTCATGACAGATACGCAGTATTTT	CASTWGGLMTDTQYF
TRBV28	-	-	TRBJ2-7	TGTGCCAGCAGTTTCCCGGGCTCGGGCTACGAGCAGTACTTC	CASSFPGSGYEQYF
TRBV7-2	-	-	TRBJ1-6	TGTGCCAGCAGCTTCAAACTGGATTCACCCCTCCACTTT	CASSFKLDSPLHF
TRBV18	-	-	TRBJ2-3	TGTGCCAGCTCACCAGGGGCGGATACGCAGTATTTT	CASSPGADTQYF
TRBV5-6	-	-	TRBJ1-6	-	CASSPPLWDRDSPLHF
TRBV6-4	TRBD2	few	TRBJ2-1	TGTGCCAGCAGTGAGCTAGCGGGGGGGTACAATGAGCAGTTCTTC	CASSELAGGYNEQFF
TRBV7-2	TRBD1	-	TRBJ1-1	TGTGCCAGCAGCCCCAGGACAGGAAGTCGCTCTGAAGCTTTCTTT	CASSPRTGSRSEAFF
TRBV13	-	-	TRBJ2-3	TGTGCCAGCAGCTCCTCGTCAGATACGCAGTATTTT	CASSSSSDTQYF